This note documents a single TCR beta chain sequence. What it binds is not known. At one end, the junction sequence differs from germline, possibly due to a read error. Assay: immunoSEQ multiplex PCR; the TCRdb copy retains only in-frame clones and omits some. This sample has about 4,100 clones; about 85% occur once, and the top ten carry nearly 4%. The sample originates from a study of brain metastases from non-small cell lung cancer. Overall study findings and caveats: Metastases had sparse T cells but largely shared repertoires with primaries. T-cell infiltration was lower in brain metastases than primaries (P < 0.001). In about 60% of brain metastases, T-cell clones were expanded compared with matched primary tumors.

The CDR3 is 15 residues long. Per the germline V gene, CDR1 is SGHTA and CDR2 is FQGTGA. The sample comprised primary lung tumor tissue. The clonotype comes from a donor aged 40 or over with non-small cell lung cancer. The J gene is TRBJ2-2, the V gene TRBV7-3, with 7 nucleotides matching TRBD1. CDR3 DNA: TGTGCCAGTAGCTACAGGGGTGGGGACACCGGGGAGCTGTTTTTT. Translation: CASSYRGGDTGELFF.